Each of the 8 T cell receptor beta chains below was sequenced from the same sample in a study of graft-versus-host responses after intestinal transplantation. Only in-frame clones appear in the TCRdb table, and some are missing; sequencing was by immunoSEQ multiplex PCR. The sample yields about 59,000 clones, almost 95% seen once. These receptors have no known antigen. The sequencing here drew on unstimulated CD4+ T cells sorted from spleen or lymph node cells, taken before transplant. The receptor set was obtained from a human donor who was the organ donor for an intestinal transplant.

This chain joins TRBV5-1 and TRBJ2-3, with 8 bases matching TRBD1. V was pared by 2 bases and J by 5 bases, with 10 bases of the junction left unmatched. This CDR3 has 16 amino acids. Germline assignment: CDR1 SGHRS and CDR2 YFSETQ. The CDR3, as DNA: TGCGCCAGCAGCTTAAGTCAGGGGGCGCATCTAGATACGCAGTATTTT. This sequence encodes CASSLSQGAHLDTQYF.

This rearrangement joins TRBV10-2 to TRBJ1-1; no reliable D call. In germline, CDR1 is WSHSY, CDR2 SAAADI. Trimming removed 0 bases from V and 6 bases from J, with 8 bases in between. The CDR3 sequence is 13 residues long. CDR3 sequence: CASSESRQAEAFF. The CDR3 coding sequence is TGCGCCAGCAGTGAGTCAAGGCAAGCTGAAGCTTTCTTT.

The chain has TRBV6-1 and TRBJ1-1; TRBD1 might be the D (6 bases). There are 13 residues in the CDR3. Germline CDR1 and CDR2: MNHNS and SASEGT. V was shortened by 6 bases and J by 1 base, with 9 bases between the two germline ends. This CDR3 reads CASRPTGNTEAFF. CDR3 nucleotides: TGTGCCAGCAGACCGACAGGGAACACTGAAGCTTTCTTT.

This chain links TRBV18 with TRBJ2-5; D unresolved. Germline loops: CDR1 KGHSH, CDR2 LQKENI. The CDR3 sequence is 14 residues long. The V end was cut by 2 bases, the J end by 2 bases, with 9 bases between. CDR3 protein: CASSPSAVQETQYF. The CDR3 bases are TGTGCCAGCTCACCATCGGCGGTACAAGAGACCCAGTACTTC.

This clone was seen once. The chain employs TRBV6-1 and TRBJ1-1; D is possibly TRBD1 (6 bases). The CDR3 is made up of 16 amino acids. Germline CDR1 reads MNHNS; CDR2 reads SASEGT. V was cut by 0 bases and J by 5 bases, with 16 bases left in between. CDR3 in DNA: TGTGCCAGCAGTGAAGCGTGGAGCAGGGGAGGAACTGAAGCTTTCTTT. Translating it yields CASSEAWSRGGTEAFF.

The chain is built from TRBV11-3 and TRBJ2-2, with D perhaps matching TRBD1 (7 bases). V was shortened by 4 bases and J by 6 bases, with 12 bases between the two germline ends. The CDR3 runs 14 residues. Germline lookup yields CDR1 SGHNT and CDR2 YENEEA. The chain's CDR3 is CASSSQGEAGELFF. The CDR3 DNA reads as TGTGCCAGCAGCTCCCAGGGGGAGGCCGGGGAGCTGTTTTTT.

A word on this clone: Germline and junction disagree at one end, which may indicate a read error. The chain carries TRBV5-1 and TRBJ2-2; the match to TRBD2 covers 10 bases. This CDR3 contains 16 residues. CDR1 and CDR2 (germline): SGHRS, YFSETQ. The CDR3 DNA reads TGCGCCAGCAGCACCGGACTAGCGGTGAACACCGGGGAGCTGCTTTTT. Amino acid sequence: CASSTGLAVNTGELLF.

This chain connects TRBV4-2 to TRBJ2-3, with D tentatively TRBD2 (6 bases). CDR1 is LGHNA and CDR2 is YNFKEQ in the germline V gene. Trimming shortened V by 1 base and J by 2 bases, and 16 bases separated the two germline ends. This CDR3 is 17 amino acids long. DNA for the CDR3: TGTGCCAGCAGCCAAGTGGGCAAGGGCGGGAACACAGATACGCAGTATTTT. Its protein product is CASSQVGKGGNTDTQYF.